Presented here are 9 T cell receptor beta chains from one specimen sequenced in a study of T cell changes during pregnancy in multiple sclerosis (dated by TCRdb to the late 2010s). Libraries were made using the immunoSEQ multiplex PCR assay. TCRdb re-hosts the immuneACCESS table, in-frame sequences only. Its copies lack some clones; in the studies checked, an unresolved V gene accounts for under half of them, and the cause for the rest is not known. The sample table holds about 40,000 clones, of which 89% were seen once. The ten largest clones capture approximately 1.1% of the sample. The sample in question was CD4+ T cells from peripheral blood mononuclear cells, obtained in the first trimester of pregnancy. All receptors derive from a female donor with multiple sclerosis, enrolled in a pregnancy study.

This clone was picked up one time. The rearrangement uses TRBV2 and TRBJ2-7; TRBD1 matches at 8 bases. This CDR3 comprises 14 residues. CDR1 SNHLY and CDR2 FYNNEI come from the germline V gene. J lost 3 bases, V lost 4 bases, and 5 bases had no gene match. In DNA, the CDR3 is TGTGCCAGCAGTGCAACAGGGGGAGGCTACGAGCAGTACTTC. This gives the protein CASSATGGGYEQYF.

This chain links TRBV4-3 with TRBJ1-3, with a possible D match to TRBD1 (5 bases). V was clipped by 0 bases and J by 4 bases, with 7 bases between them. Germline lookup yields CDR1 LGHNA and CDR2 YSLEER. The CDR3 has 14 residues. The CDR3 protein is CASSQDTGGNTIYF. DNA of the CDR3: TGCGCCAGCAGCCAAGATACAGGAGGAAACACCATATATTTT.

The CDR3 loop is CANNNTSGSSYNEQFF. Here the CDR3 DNA reads TGCGCCAACAATAACACTAGCGGGAGCTCCTACAATGAGCAGTTCTTC. The chain uses TRBV23-1 and TRBJ2-1, with 11 positions matching TRBD2. TRBV23-1 is annotated as an ORF whose role is uncertain. The CDR3 is 16 residues long. The V and J ends lost 10 bases and 0 bases, in that order; junction bases with no gene match: 8.

The CDR3 loop is CASSPGVPGEAFF. The CDR3 bases are TGTGCCAGCAGTCCAGGGGTCCCCGGTGAAGCTTTCTTT. J is TRBJ1-1 and V is TRBV5-6, with a weak D call TRBD1 (6 bases). Germline assignment: CDR1 SGHDT and CDR2 YYEEEE. V was cut by 5 bases and J by 7 bases, with 15 bases left in between. CDR3 length: 13 residues. The whole variable domain, remainder taken from reference TRBV5-6 and TRBJ1-1, is DAGVTQSPTHLIKTRGQQVTLRCSPKSGHDTVSWYQQALGQGPQFIFQYYEEEERQRGNFPDRFSGHQFPNYSSELNVNALLLGDSALYLCASSPGVPGEAFFGQGTRLTVV.

The chain employs TRBV27 and TRBJ1-5, with D perhaps TRBD1 (5 bases). This CDR3 is 14 amino acids long. Trimming took off 4 bases at V and 4 bases at J, with 11 bases between the two ends. The germline gives CDR1 MNHEY, CDR2 SMNVEV (reference sequence). CDR3 sequence (DNA): TGTGCCAGCAGTTCCCCAGGGATAAATCAGCCCCAGCATTTT. The encoded protein is CASSSPGINQPQHF.

The genes are TRBV5-4 and TRBJ2-7, with 7 bases lining up with TRBD1. Trimming took 4 bases from V and 3 from J; bases not matched to a gene: 7. CDR3 length: 14 amino acids. The germline V gene has CDR1 SGHNT and CDR2 YYREEE (reference sequence). The CDR3 coding sequence is TGTGCCAGCAGCACTCGACAGGGTGGCTACGAGCAGTACTTC. Encoded protein: CASSTRQGGYEQYF.

The sample holds one count of this clone. The chain combines TRBV7-2 with TRBJ1-1; 9 bases align to TRBD1. CDR1 is SGHTA and CDR2 is FQGNSA in the germline V gene. With 4 bases clipped from V and 7 bases from J, the junction kept 19 bases outside the gene matches. The CDR3 covers 18 residues. CDR3 nucleotide sequence: TGTGCCAGCAGCTCAAGGGGCGGACAGGGGTCGTCCTACTATGAAGCTTTCTTT. Protein: CASSSRGGQGSSYYEAFF. Using reference TRBV7-2 and TRBJ1-1 for the parts outside the CDR3, the full variable domain is GAGVSQSPSNKVTEKGKDVELRCDPISGHTALYWYRQSLGQGLEFLIYFQGNSAPDKSGLPSDRFSAERTGGSVSTLTIQRTQQEDSAVYLCASSSRGGQGSSYYEAFFGQGTRLTVV.

This chain joins TRBV5-6 and TRBJ1-1, with a tentative D call TRBD1 (6 bases). CDR1 is SGHDT, CDR2 YYEEEE, per germline. The length of the CDR3 is 17 residues. Deletions cut 5 bases from V and 1 base from J, with 21 bases between. CDR3 amino acids: CASRTTGTRKGNTEAFF. The CDR3 DNA follows: TGTGCCAGCAGAACGACCGGGACACGAAAAGGGAACACTGAAGCTTTCTTT.

The chain links TRBV18 to TRBJ1-5; TRBD1 matches at 8 bases. This CDR3 has 14 amino acids. Germline values: CDR1 KGHSH, CDR2 LQKENI. The J segment lost 6 bases and the V segment lost 3 bases, leaving 4 bases of the junction unmatched. The CDR3 DNA follows: TGTGCCAGCTCACCGGACAGGGACCTTCAGCCCCAGCATTTT. Residues: CASSPDRDLQPQHF.